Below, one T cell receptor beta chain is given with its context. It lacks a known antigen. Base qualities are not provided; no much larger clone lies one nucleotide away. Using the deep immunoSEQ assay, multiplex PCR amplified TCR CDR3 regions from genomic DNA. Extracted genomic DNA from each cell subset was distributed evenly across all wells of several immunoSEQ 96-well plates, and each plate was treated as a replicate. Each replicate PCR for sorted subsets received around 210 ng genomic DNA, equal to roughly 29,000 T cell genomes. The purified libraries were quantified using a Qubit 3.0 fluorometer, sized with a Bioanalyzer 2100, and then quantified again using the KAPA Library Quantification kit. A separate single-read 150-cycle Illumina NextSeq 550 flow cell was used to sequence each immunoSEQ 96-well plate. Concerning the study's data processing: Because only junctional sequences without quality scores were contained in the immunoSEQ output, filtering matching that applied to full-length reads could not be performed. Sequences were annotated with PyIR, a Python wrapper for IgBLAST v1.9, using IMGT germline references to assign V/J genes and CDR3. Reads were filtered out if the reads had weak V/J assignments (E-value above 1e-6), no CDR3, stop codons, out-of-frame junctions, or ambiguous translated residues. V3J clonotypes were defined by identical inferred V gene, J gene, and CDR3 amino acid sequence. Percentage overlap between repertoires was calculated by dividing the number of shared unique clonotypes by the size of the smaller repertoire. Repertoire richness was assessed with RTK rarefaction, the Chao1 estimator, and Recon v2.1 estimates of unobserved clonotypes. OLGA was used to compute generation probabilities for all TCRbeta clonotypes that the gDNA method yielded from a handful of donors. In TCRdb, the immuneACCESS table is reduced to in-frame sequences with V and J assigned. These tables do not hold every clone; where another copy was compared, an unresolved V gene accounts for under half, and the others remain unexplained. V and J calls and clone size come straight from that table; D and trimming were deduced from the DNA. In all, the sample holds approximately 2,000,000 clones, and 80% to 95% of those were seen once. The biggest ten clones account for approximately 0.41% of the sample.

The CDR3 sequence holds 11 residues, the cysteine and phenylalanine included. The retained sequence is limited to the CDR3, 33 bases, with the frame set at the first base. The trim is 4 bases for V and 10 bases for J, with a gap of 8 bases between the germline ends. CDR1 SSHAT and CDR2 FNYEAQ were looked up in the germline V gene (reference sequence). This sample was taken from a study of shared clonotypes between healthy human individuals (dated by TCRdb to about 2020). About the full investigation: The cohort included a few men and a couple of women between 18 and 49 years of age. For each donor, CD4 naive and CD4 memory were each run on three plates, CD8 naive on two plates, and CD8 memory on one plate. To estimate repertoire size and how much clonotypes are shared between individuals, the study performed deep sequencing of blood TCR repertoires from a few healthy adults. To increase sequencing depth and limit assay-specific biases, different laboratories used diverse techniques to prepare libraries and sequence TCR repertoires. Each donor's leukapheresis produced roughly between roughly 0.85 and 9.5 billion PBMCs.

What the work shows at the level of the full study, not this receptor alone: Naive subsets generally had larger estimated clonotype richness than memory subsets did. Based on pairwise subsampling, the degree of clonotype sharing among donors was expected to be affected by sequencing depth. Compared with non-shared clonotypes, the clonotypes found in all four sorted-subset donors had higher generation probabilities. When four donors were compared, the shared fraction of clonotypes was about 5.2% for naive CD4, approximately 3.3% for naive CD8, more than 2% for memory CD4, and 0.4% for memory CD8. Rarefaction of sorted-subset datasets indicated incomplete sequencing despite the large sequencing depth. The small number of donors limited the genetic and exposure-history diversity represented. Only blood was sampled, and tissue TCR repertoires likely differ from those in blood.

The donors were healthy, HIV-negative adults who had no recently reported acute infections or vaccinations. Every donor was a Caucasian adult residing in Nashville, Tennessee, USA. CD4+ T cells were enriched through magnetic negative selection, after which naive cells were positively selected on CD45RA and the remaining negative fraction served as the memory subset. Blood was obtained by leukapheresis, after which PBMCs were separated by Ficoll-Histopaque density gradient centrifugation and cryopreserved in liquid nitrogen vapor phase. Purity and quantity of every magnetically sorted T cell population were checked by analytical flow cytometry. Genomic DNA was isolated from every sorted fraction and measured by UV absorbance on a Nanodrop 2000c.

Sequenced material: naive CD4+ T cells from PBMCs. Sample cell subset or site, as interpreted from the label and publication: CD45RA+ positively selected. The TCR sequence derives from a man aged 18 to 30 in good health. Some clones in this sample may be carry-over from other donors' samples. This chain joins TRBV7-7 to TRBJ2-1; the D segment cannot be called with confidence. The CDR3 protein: CASSSAVEQFF. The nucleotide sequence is TGTGCCAGCAGCTCCGCCGTGGAGCAGTTCTTC.